The 30 T cell receptor beta chains listed next were all sequenced from one sample in a study of blood T cells in healthy people across ages. Together with a sample-barcoded 5' primer, a J-beta primer mix was included in a second PCR lasting about 6 to 12 cycles. TCRdb re-analysed the 5' RACE reads in MiXCR, keeping a single row per CDR3 protein. Altogether just under 750,000 distinct CDR3 sequences are present, about a fifth being singletons, with the ten largest covering about 22%. Sample: blood. These receptors were taken from a man between 65 and 85 years old in good health.

This chain links TRBV20-1 with TRBJ2-3; 7 nucleotides align to TRBD2. The germline V gene encodes CDR1 DFQATT and CDR2 SNEGSKA (reference sequence). V was pared by 6 bases and J by 5 bases, with 8 bases of the junction left unmatched. The CDR3 is 13 amino acids. The CDR3 DNA reads as TGCAGTGCCCCAGCGGGGAGTCGAGATACGCAGTATTTT. Its translation is CSAPAGSRDTQYF.

The chain links TRBV20-1 to TRBJ1-4, with TRBD1 matching 7 bases. The V segment lost 5 bases and the J segment 0 bases; nucleotides outside the gene matches: 6. Germline V gives CDR1 DFQATT, CDR2 SNEGSKA (reference sequence). The CDR3 totals 15 residues. CDR3 protein: CSARRGAATNEKLFF. The DNA of the CDR3 is TGCAGTGCTCGCAGGGGGGCCGCAACTAATGAAAAACTGTTTTTT.

This clonotype was found a few times. This chain connects TRBV18 to TRBJ1-1; TRBD1 aligns across 9 bases. CDR1 is KGHSH and CDR2 is LQKENI in the germline V gene. The CDR3 loop spans 13 amino acids. Trimming cost V 5 bases and J 8 bases; bases outside gene matches: 6. In nucleotides, the CDR3 is TGTGCCAGCTCAAGGACAGGGGTGAGGGAAGCTTTCTTT. This codes for CASSRTGVREAFF.

This chain joins TRBV20-1 and TRBJ1-1; 7 bases align to TRBD1. Germline CDR1 and CDR2: DFQATT and SNEGSKA (reference sequence). The CDR3 covers 15 residues. Losses at the gene ends were 5 bases for V and 1 base for J; bases not matched to a gene: 10. The CDR3 loop is CSAQGGLASNTEAFF. In DNA, the CDR3 is TGCAGTGCTCAGGGGGGGTTGGCCTCGAACACTGAAGCTTTCTTT.

DNA of the CDR3: TGTGCCAGCAGCTTAGTAGCGGGGACTGGGAATCAGCCCCAGCATTTT. Translating gives CASSLVAGTGNQPQHF. V and J are TRBV7-2 and TRBJ1-5; D might be TRBD1 (5 bases). V shed 1 base and J shed 4 bases, with 14 bases lying between them. The CDR3 contains 16 residues. CDR1 is SGHTA, CDR2 FQGNSA, per germline.

This clonotype was counted between two and nine times. The V call is TRBV3-1, the J call TRBJ2-3, with D uncertain. Germline CDR1 reads LGHDT; CDR2 reads YNNKEL (reference sequence). CDR3 size: 12 residues. The V gene lost 5 bases and the J gene lost 3 bases, with 6 bases spanning the gap. In DNA form, the CDR3 reads TGTGCCAGCAGCGCTCAGACAGATACGCAGTATTTT. Protein: CASSAQTDTQYF.

V gene TRBV29-1 combines with J gene TRBJ2-3; D unresolved. CDR1 is SQVTM and CDR2 is ANQGSEA in the germline V gene. The CDR3 length is 10 residues. The V end lost 6 bases, the J end lost 5 bases, and 6 bases lay between the germline ends. In DNA, the CDR3 is TGCAGCGTATTCGGAGATACGCAGTATTTT. It encodes CSVFGDTQYF.

V usage is TRBV6-2 or TRBV6-3 and J usage is TRBJ2-7; D may be TRBD1 (6 bases). Germline assignment: CDR1 MNHEY and CDR2 SVGEGT. This CDR3 has 12 residues. The V and J ends lost 8 bases and 0 bases respectively, with 8 bases between them. CDR3: CASGQSSYEQYV. The CDR3 DNA follows: TGTGCCAGCGGACAGAGCTCCTACGAGCAGTACGTC.

The chain employs TRBV24-1 and TRBJ2-5; 7 nucleotides line up with TRBD1. J gave up 4 bases and V 4 bases, and 8 bases lay outside the gene matches. The CDR3 contains 15 residues. Germline V gene lookup returns CDR1 KGHDR and CDR2 SFDVKD. CDR3 sequence reads: CATSDPRQGRETQYF. CDR3 DNA: TGTGCCACCAGTGACCCCCGACAGGGTAGAGAGACCCAGTACTTC.

The chain employs TRBV7-9 and TRBJ2-3; D not certain. The V gene's germline CDR1 is SEHNR and CDR2 FQNEAQ (reference sequence). There are 13 residues in the CDR3. Trimming removed 1 base at V and 8 bases at J, with 10 bases between. Here the CDR3 reads CASSLGNPSTQYF. The CDR3 nucleotides read TGTGCCAGCAGCTTAGGTAACCCGAGTACGCAGTATTTT.

The chain couples TRBV15 to TRBJ2-2, with 7 bases that match TRBD1. The CDR3 extends over 15 amino acids. Trimming at V came to 1 base and at J to 1 base, leaving 0 bases not matched to a gene. From germline, CDR1 is LNHNV and CDR2 YYDKDF (reference sequence). The CDR3 DNA reads as TGTGCCACCAGCAGAGGGACAGGGAACACCGGGGAGCTGTTTTTT. It codes for CATSRGTGNTGELFF.

The genes are TRBV16 and TRBJ2-3, with 7 bases fitting TRBD2. The CDR3 runs 13 residues. CDR1 KGHSY and CDR2 FQNENV come from the germline V gene. The V gene end was trimmed by 4 bases and the J gene end by 6 bases; junction bases not matched to a gene: 4. The CDR3 loop reads CASSLGRQDTQYF. The CDR3, as DNA: TGTGCCAGCAGCCTCGGGAGGCAGGATACGCAGTATTTT.

This clonotype was counted a few times. The chain combines TRBV9 with TRBJ1-4; 10 bases are shared with TRBD1. This CDR3 comprises 15 residues. CDR1 SGDLS and CDR2 YYNGEE come from the germline V gene. V shed 4 bases and J 7 bases; nucleotides not matched to a gene: 7. The CDR3 reads CASSTGQGPGEKLFF. The CDR3 DNA is TGTGCCAGCAGCACGGGACAGGGGCCGGGTGAAAAACTGTTTTTT.

This chain's CDR3 is CSARDDGGSYEQYF. Written as DNA, the CDR3 is TGCAGTGCTAGAGATGACGGGGGAAGCTACGAGCAGTACTTC. The chain has TRBV20-1 and TRBJ2-5; tentatively, D is TRBD2 (6 bases). The J call may be in error: the DNA end matches TRBJ2-7 better. The V gene's germline CDR1 is DFQATT and CDR2 SNEGSKA (reference sequence). This CDR3 has 14 amino acids.

This clonotype has just a few counts. The CDR3, as DNA: TGTGCCAGCAGCTTAGCAGGGCGAAAAGAGACCCAGTACTTC. This translates into CASSLAGRKETQYF. This chain joins TRBV11-2 and TRBJ2-5; D might be TRBD1 (5 bases). Germline V gene data show CDR1 as SGHAT and CDR2 as FQNNGV. Trimming took off 1 base at V and 3 bases at J, with 9 bases between the two ends. The CDR3 loop spans 14 amino acids. Complete variable domain (other parts from reference TRBV11-2 and TRBJ2-5): EAGVAQSPRYKIIEKRQSVAFWCNPISGHATLYWYQQILGQGPKLLIQFQNNGVVDDSQLPKDRFSAERLKGVDSTLKIQPAKLEDSAVYLCASSLAGRKETQYFGPGTRLLVL.

This chain links TRBV21-1 with TRBJ2-7. TRBV21-1 is shown as a pseudogene. CDR3 length: 14 amino acids. The CDR3 region has the DNA TGTGCCAGCAGAGTGGTTAAAATCGTTTACGAGCAGTACTTC. It translates to CASRVVKIVYEQYF.

J is TRBJ1-1 and V is TRBV7-9; the D is unclear. Germline V gives CDR1 SEHNR, CDR2 FQNEAQ (reference sequence). The CDR3 has 13 residues. V lost 4 bases and J lost 8, with 14 bases in between. CDR3 bases: TGTGCCAGCAGCTGGACTATGAGCACAGAAGCTTTCTTT. Protein product: CASSWTMSTEAFF. The entire variable domain, with the rest obtained from reference TRBV7-9 and TRBJ1-1, is as follows: DTGVSQNPRHKITKRGQNVTFRCDPISEHNRLYWYRQTLGQGPEFLTYFQNEAQLEKSRLLSDRFSAERPKGSFSTLEIQRTEQGDSAMYLCASSWTMSTEAFFGQGTRLTVV.

This chain uses TRBV7-7 with TRBJ2-1; D unclear. V was trimmed by 1 base and J by 7 bases, leaving 8 bases between them. Germline assignment: CDR1 SSHAT and CDR2 FNYEAQ (reference sequence). The CDR3 has 13 amino acids. CDR3 DNA sequence: TGTGCCAGCAGCTTAGATCACGTTAATGAGCAGTTCTTC. This gives the protein CASSLDHVNEQFF.

As for this clonotype: An end of the junction differs from the germline gene, which may be a read error. The DNA for the CDR3 is TGCGTCAGCAGCCCGGGGGGGACGGAGAGCTATGGCTACACCTTC. It yields the protein CVSSPGGTESYGYTF. The chain couples TRBV5-1 to TRBJ1-2, with D possibly TRBD1 on 5 matching bases. Looked up from germline, CDR1 is SGHRS and CDR2 is YFSETQ. The CDR3 runs to 15 residues.

Only a few counts were recorded for this clonotype. The genes are TRBV18 and TRBJ1-6; D is undetermined. V lost 3 bases and J lost 5, with 8 bases in between. The CDR3 has 14 residues. Per the germline V gene, CDR1 is KGHSH and CDR2 is LQKENI. This chain's CDR3 is CASSPKQNNSPLHF. The CDR3 nucleotides are TGTGCCAGCTCACCGAAACAGAATAATTCACCCCTCCACTTT.

The V gene is TRBV5-1, the J gene TRBJ1-2, with D perhaps matching TRBD1 (5 bases). V dropped 4 bases and J dropped 2 bases, with 9 bases sitting between them. This CDR3 is built from 13 residues. Germline CDR1 is SGHRS and CDR2 is YFSETQ. Here the CDR3 DNA reads TGCGCCAGCAGCACGGACACCAACTATGGCTACACCTTC. This sequence encodes CASSTDTNYGYTF.

A few counts support this clonotype. Here the CDR3 reads CAPKITSQETQYF. DNA of the CDR3: TGTGCCCCTAAAATAACTAGTCAAGAGACCCAGTACTTC. The rearrangement links TRBV24-1 to TRBJ2-5, with D perhaps TRBD2 (5 bases). Germline values: CDR1 KGHDR, CDR2 SFDVKD. V lost 12 bases, J lost 2 bases, and 15 bases lay in between. The CDR3 covers 13 residues.

A note on this clonotype: A much more abundant neighbour one base away suggests this may be a read error. This sequence joins TRBV12-3 or TRBV12-4 and TRBJ1-1; TRBD1 matches 7 bases. V shed 6 bases and J 1 base; nucleotides not matched to a gene: 5. The CDR3 sequence is 14 residues long. CDR3 residues: CASRPGQANTEAFF. CDR3 in DNA: TGTGCCAGCAGACCCGGACAGGCGAACACTGAAGCTTTCTTT.

This chain joins TRBV6-2 or TRBV6-3 and TRBJ1-5; TRBD1 matches 7 bases. The V segment lost 5 bases and the J segment 9 bases; nucleotides outside the gene matches: 7. Germline CDR1 and CDR2: MNHEY and SVGEGT. The CDR3 has 13 amino acids. CDR3 amino acids: CASSTGVDRPQHF. As DNA, the CDR3 is TGTGCCAGCAGTACAGGGGTGGATAGGCCCCAGCATTTT.

In this sample, this clonotype turned up many times. This chain joins TRBV7-9 and TRBJ2-7, with 10 nucleotides matching TRBD1. This CDR3 is built from 13 residues. Germline V CDR1 and CDR2: SEHNR, FQNEAQ (reference sequence). With V trimmed by 8 bases and J by 6 bases, 7 bases remained unmatched. CDR3 sequence (DNA): TGTGCCAGCGGTATCGGGACAGGGGTCGAGCAGTACTTC. The encoded protein is CASGIGTGVEQYF.

This clonotype has only a few counts. This sequence joins TRBV7-8 and TRBJ1-4, with D hard to call. Per germline, CDR1 SGHVS and CDR2 FQNEAQ. Trimming cost V 5 bases and J 5 bases, with 9 bases left between them. CDR3 length: 13 amino acids. In DNA form, the CDR3 reads TGTGCCAGCAGCATTGGTCTAAATGAAAAACTGTTTTTT. Translated: CASSIGLNEKLFF.

This rearrangement joins TRBV24-1 to TRBJ1-1; D not certain. Trimming cost V 3 bases and J 10 bases, with 17 bases left between them. The germline V gene has CDR1 KGHDR and CDR2 SFDVKD. The CDR3 contains 14 residues. This CDR3 reads CATSDKAAGPRAFF. The CDR3 nucleotides read TGTGCCACCAGTGATAAGGCGGCTGGCCCCCGAGCTTTCTTT.

The V call is TRBV11-2, the J call TRBJ2-5; 7 bases fit TRBD2. V trimming: 2 bases; J trimming: 1 base; junction bases outside the gene matches: 16. The germline gives CDR1 SGHAT, CDR2 FQNNGV. The CDR3 spans 19 residues. The CDR3, as DNA: TGTGCCAGCAGCTTACGGGGGTACATCGGGGCTAGCGGCCAAGAGACCCAGTACTTC. Amino acid sequence: CASSLRGYIGASGQETQYF.

This sequence joins TRBV4-3 and TRBJ2-3, with unresolved D. This CDR3 is built from 14 residues. Trimming shortened V by 0 bases and J by 8 bases, and 12 bases separated the two germline ends. Germline loops: CDR1 LGHNA, CDR2 YSLEER. This CDR3 reads CASSQDPGFGTQYF. Here the CDR3 DNA reads TGCGCCAGCAGCCAAGATCCCGGTTTCGGTACGCAGTATTTT.

This clonotype was recorded a few times. J is TRBJ1-1 and V is TRBV29-1, with D possibly matching TRBD1 (5 bases). V gave up 7 bases and J gave up 5 bases, with 14 bases separating them. This CDR3 has 12 residues. The V gene's germline CDR1 is SQVTM and CDR2 ANQGSEA. The CDR3 DNA is TGCAGCGGAAGAGCAGGGAGAACTGAAGCTTTCTTT. It translates to CSGRAGRTEAFF.